This record looks at one T cell receptor beta chain sequence and its context. Sequencing used immunoSEQ multiplex PCR; TCRdb keeps in-frame clones, though not all of them. The repertoire holds about 2.1 million clones, with approximately 92% as singletons. The sample comes from a study of shared clonotypes between healthy human individuals. Naive-designated CD8 cells lacked CD45RO, were positively enriched for CCR7, and omitted terminally differentiated effector memory CD45RA+ cells. The J segment lost 1 base and the V segment lost 1 base, leaving 6 bases of the junction unmatched. Germline lookup yields CDR1 MGHRA and CDR2 YSYEKL. The CDR3 loop spans 17 amino acids.

This sequence originates from a man between 18 and 29 years old in good health. Some clones in this sample may be carry-over from other donors' samples. The chain carries TRBV4-1 and TRBJ2-1; 8 bases are shared with TRBD2. The source material was naive CD8+ T cells from PBMCs. The CDR3 here is CASSQVAGGASYNEQFF. The CDR3 DNA reads as TGCGCCAGCAGCCAAGTCGCGGGGGGCGCTTCCTACAATGAGCAGTTCTTC.